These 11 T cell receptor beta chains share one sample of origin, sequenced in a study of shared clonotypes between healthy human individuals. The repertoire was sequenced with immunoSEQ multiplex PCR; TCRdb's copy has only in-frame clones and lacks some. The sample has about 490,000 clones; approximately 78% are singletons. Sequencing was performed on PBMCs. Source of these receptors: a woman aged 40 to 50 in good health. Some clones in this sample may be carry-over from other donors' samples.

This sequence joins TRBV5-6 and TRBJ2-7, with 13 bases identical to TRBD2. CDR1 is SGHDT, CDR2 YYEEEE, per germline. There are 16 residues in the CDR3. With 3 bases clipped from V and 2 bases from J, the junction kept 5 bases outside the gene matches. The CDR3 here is CASSSPGLAGPYEQYF. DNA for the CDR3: TGTGCCAGCAGCTCCCCGGGACTAGCGGGACCCTACGAGCAGTACTTC.

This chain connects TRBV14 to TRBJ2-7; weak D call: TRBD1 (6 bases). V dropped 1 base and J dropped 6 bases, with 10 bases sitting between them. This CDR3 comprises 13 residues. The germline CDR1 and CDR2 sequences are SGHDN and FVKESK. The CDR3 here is CASSQVQGGEQYF. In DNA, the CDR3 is TGTGCCAGCAGCCAAGTACAGGGTGGCGAGCAGTACTTC.

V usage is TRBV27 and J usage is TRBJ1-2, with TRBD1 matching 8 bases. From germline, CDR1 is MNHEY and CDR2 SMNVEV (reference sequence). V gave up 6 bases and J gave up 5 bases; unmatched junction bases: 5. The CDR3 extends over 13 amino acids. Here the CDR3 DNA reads TGTGCCAGCAGGCCTACAGGGGGTTATGGCTACACCTTC. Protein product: CASRPTGGYGYTF.

The CDR3 here is CASSLATGGYTF. The CDR3 nucleotides are TGTGCCAGCAGCTTGGCGACCGGCGGCTACACCTTC. The J gene is TRBJ1-2, the V gene TRBV5-6; D is ambiguous. The CDR3 is 12 residues long. CDR1 is SGHDT and CDR2 is YYEEEE in the germline V gene. The V end lost 0 bases, the J end lost 8 bases, and 8 bases lay between the germline ends.

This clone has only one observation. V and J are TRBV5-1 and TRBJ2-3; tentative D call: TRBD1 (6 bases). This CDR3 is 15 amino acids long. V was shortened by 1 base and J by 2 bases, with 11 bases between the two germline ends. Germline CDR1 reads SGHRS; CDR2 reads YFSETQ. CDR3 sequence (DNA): TGCGCCAGCAGCTTGTACAGGACAGACACAGATACGCAGTATTTT. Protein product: CASSLYRTDTDTQYF. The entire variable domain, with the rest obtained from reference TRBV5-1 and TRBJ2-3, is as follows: KAGVTQTPRYLIKTRGQQVTLSCSPISGHRSVSWYQQTPGQGLQFLFEYFSETQRNKGNFPGRFSGRQFSNSRSEMNVSTLELGDSALYLCASSLYRTDTDTQYFGPGTRLTVL.

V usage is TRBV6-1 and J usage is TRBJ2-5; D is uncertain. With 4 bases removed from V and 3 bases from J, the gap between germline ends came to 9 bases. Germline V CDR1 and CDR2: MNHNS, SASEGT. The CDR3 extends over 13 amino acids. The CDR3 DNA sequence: TGTGCCAGCAGTGGCTGGGAAGAAGAGACCCAGTACTTC. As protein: CASSGWEEETQYF.

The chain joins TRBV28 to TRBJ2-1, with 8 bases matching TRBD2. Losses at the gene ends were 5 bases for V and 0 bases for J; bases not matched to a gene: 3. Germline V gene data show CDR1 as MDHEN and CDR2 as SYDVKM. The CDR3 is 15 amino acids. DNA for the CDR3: TGTGCCAGCAGTCCGGGACTAGTCTCCTACAATGAGCAGTTCTTC. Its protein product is CASSPGLVSYNEQFF. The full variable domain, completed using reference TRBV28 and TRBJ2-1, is DVKVTQSSRYLVKRTGEKVFLECVQDMDHENMFWYRQDPGLGLRLIYFSYDVKMKEKGDIPEGYSVSREKKERFSLILESASTNQTSMYLCASSPGLVSYNEQFFGPGTRLTVL.

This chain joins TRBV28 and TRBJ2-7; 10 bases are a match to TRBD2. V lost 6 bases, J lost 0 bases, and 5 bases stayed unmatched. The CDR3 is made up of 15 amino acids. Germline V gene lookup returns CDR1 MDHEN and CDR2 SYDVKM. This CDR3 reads CASRLSGRPSYEQYF. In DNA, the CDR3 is TGTGCCAGCAGGCTTAGCGGGAGGCCCTCCTACGAGCAGTACTTC.

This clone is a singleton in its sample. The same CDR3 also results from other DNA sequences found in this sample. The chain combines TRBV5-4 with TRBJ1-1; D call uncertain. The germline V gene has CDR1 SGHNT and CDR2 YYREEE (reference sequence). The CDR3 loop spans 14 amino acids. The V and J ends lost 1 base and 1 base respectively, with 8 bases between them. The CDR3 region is CASSLSQSNTEAFF. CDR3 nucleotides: TGTGCCAGCAGCTTGAGTCAGTCGAACACTGAAGCTTTCTTT.

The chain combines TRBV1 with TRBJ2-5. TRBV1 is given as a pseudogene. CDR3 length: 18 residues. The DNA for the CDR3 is TGCACCAGCAGCCAAGGGAACTTACGGGCCGGCGCGATGGAGACCCAGTACTTC. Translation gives CTSSQGNLRAGAMETQYF.

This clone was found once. The CDR3 DNA reads as TGTGCCAGCAGTTTAAAAGCGATCTGGTATGGCTACACCTTC. Protein: CASSLKAIWYGYTF. The rearrangement uses TRBV28 and TRBJ1-2; no firm D call. The CDR3 loop spans 14 amino acids. Per the germline V gene, CDR1 is MDHEN and CDR2 is SYDVKM. V was trimmed by 2 bases and J by 5 bases, leaving 12 bases between them.